A selection of T cell receptor beta chains follows, all from one sample in a study of CD8+ T cells in alopecia areata. Produced via immunoSEQ multiplex PCR; TCRdb's table is partial and in-frame only. The sample consists of fewer than 250,000 clones, around 56% of them appearing once. Source: CD4+ T cells sorted from blood, taken at week 4, from a patient treated with tofacitinib. The receptors derive from a human donor with alopecia areata. Each CDR3 is given with its conserved first and last residue.

J,V,CDR3
TRBJ2-1,TRBV11-2,CASSPGTSLNEQFF
TRBJ2-3,TRBV5-8,CASTLGGTDTQYF
TRBJ2-3,TRBV9,CASSVRAQTSGTRSTDTQYF
TRBJ2-5,TRBV27,CASSLETQGAGTQYF
TRBJ2-7,TRBV27,CASSLRRTGASYEQYF
TRBJ1-4,TRBV23-1,CASRTGRREKLFF
TRBJ2-5,TRBV29-1,CSVPTTGGVQETQYF
TRBJ2-7,TRBV4-2,CASSQVPRGSYEQYF
TRBJ1-4,TRBV19,CASSLRDGAREKLFF
TRBJ2-7,TRBV6-5,CASSSRESGPYEQYF
TRBJ1-5,TRBV7-2,CASSPEINQPQHF
TRBJ1-5,TRBV23-1,CASSRLGRNNSNQPQHF
TRBJ2-7,TRBV5-1,CASSLLTSEEQYF
TRBJ2-7,TRBV29-1,CSVEVAAYEQYF
TRBJ2-7,TRBV29-1,CSVPGLAGTYEQYF
TRBJ1-2,TRBV19,CAGGQGPGYTF
TRBJ2-7,TRBV11-2,CASSSGQTSSYEQYF
TRBJ2-5,TRBV29-1,CSVGTGGIQGSQYF
TRBJ1-1,TRBV6-5,CASSRGTEAFF
TRBJ2-7,TRBV27,CASSLTALSYEQYF
TRBJ1-2,TRBV30,CAWSVPRGGGYTF
TRBJ1-4,TRBV30,CALLSEAVNEKLFF
TRBJ2-4,TRBV29-1,CSVVGAGIQYF
TRBJ2-7,TRBV25-1,CASFSPNYEQYF
TRBJ2-1,TRBV25-1,CASSPPAGRNEQFF
TRBJ2-3,TRBV9,CASSPWTGPGTDTQYF
TRBJ1-5,TRBV6-6,CASSWDRNSNQPQHF
TRBJ2-7,TRBV4-1,CASSQGTVDYEQYF
TRBJ2-6,TRBV5-4,CASSPWTAGANVLTF
TRBJ2-5,TRBV7-9,CASSRGLAGETQYF
TRBJ2-1,TRBV4-2,CASSSQGYNEQFF
TRBJ1-4,TRBV30,CAWSYGGQGSEKLFF
TRBJ2-7,TRBV7-2,CASSRLAGVMTEQYF
TRBJ1-1,TRBV9,CASSVVVNTEAFF
TRBJ2-1,TRBV29-1,CSVAVGVSSYNEQFF
TRBJ2-1,TRBV6-5,CASSRLPQPYSEQFF
TRBJ2-7,TRBV28,CASTPGRTASSYEQYF
TRBJ2-2,TRBV5-1,CASAGVSRDTGELFF
TRBJ2-6,TRBV5-1,CASSLPSGANVLTF
TRBJ1-1,TRBV30,CAWSESISSLF
TRBJ1-5,TRBV6-6,CASSRTGNQPQHF
TRBJ2-1,TRBV19,CASREGTTYNEQFF
TRBJ2-3,TRBV23-1,CASSRGSFHAKRRTDTQYF
TRBJ2-3,TRBV7-2,CASSTNLAGYTDTQYF
TRBJ2-7,TRBV19,CASRTGTVGYEQYF
TRBJ2-1,TRBV28,CASSLAGTQYNEQFF
TRBJ2-3,TRBV30,CAWSATKWVDTQYF
TRBJ2-7,TRBV11-2,CASSPDRAHEQYF
TRBJ2-3,TRBV4-3,CASRGQGTDTQYF
TRBJ2-7,TRBV4-2,CASSQADQYEQYF
TRBJ2-5,TRBV28,CASRPRDRGKETQYF
TRBJ2-3,TRBV7-3,CASSLTWANTDTQYF
TRBJ2-4,TRBV5-1,CASSSGSGQNIQYF
TRBJ2-5,TRBV7-9,CASSIGQGMETQYF
TRBJ2-7,TRBV30,CAWSYTTEQYF